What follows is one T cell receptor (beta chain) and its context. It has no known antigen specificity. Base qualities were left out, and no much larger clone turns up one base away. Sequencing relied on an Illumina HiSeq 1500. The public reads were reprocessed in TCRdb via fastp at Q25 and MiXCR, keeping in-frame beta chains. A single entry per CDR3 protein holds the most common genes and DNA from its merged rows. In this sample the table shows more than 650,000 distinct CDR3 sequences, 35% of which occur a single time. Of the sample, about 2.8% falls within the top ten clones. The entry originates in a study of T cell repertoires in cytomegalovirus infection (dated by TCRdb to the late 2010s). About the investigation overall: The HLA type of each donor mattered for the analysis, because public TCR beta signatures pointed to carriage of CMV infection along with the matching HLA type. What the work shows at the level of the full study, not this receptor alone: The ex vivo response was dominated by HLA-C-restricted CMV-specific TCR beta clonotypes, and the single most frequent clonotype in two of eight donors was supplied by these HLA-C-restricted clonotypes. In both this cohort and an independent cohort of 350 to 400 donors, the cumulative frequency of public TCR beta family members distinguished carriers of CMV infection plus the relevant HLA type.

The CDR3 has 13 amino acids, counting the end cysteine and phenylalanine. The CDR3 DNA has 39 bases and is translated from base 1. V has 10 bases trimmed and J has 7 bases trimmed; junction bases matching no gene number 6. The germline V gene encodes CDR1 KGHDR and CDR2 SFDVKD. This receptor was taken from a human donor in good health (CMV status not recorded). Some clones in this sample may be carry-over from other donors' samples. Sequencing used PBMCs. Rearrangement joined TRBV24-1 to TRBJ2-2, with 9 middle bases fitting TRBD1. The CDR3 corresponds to CATTDRGFGELFF. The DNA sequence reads TGTGCCACTACTGACAGGGGGTTCGGGGAGCTGTTTTTT.